What follows is one T cell receptor beta chain and its context. Its antigen remains unidentified. This sample was included in a study of T cells in Graves' hyperthyroidism and ophthalmopathy. As for the study in general: Peripheral blood was taken when the disease was first diagnosed, before any treatment began.

Amplification yielded TCR beta CDR3 regions, with RNA transcripts as the source. First-round RT-PCR targeting the TCR CDR3 was performed with the HTBI primer set. MiXCR was run by TCRdb on the multiplex PCR reads, yielding one entry per CDR3 protein. The repertoire holds 360,000 or so distinct CDR3 sequences, with around 18% as singletons. Study observations and caveats: Most thyroid clonotypes expanded above 0.001 appeared in blood too.

Exclusion of a patient resulted from uncontrolled infection, other autoimmune disease, pregnancy or lactation. From germline, CDR1 is MNHNS and CDR2 SASEGT. The CDR3 length is 15 residues. Deletions cut 5 bases from V and 5 bases from J, with 13 bases between. Sequenced input: blood. The rearrangement joins TRBV6-1 to TRBJ1-6; tentatively, D is TRBD1 (5 bases). This TCR was sampled from a woman in her forties with Graves' ophthalmopathy. The CDR3 spells CASSQQDPNNSPLHF. The DNA for the CDR3 is TGTGCCAGCAGTCAACAGGACCCAAATAATTCACCCCTCCACTTT.